These T cell receptor beta chains were read from a single sample in a study of glioma-infiltrating T cells. Each CDR3 protein gets one entry after TCRdb re-called the multiplex PCR reads with MiXCR. The sample contains about 180,000 distinct CDR3 sequences, roughly 45% of which appear only once. Sequenced: glioma tissue, nonneoplastic brain tissue, or PBMCs (not recorded which). These receptors were taken from a human donor with low-grade glioma or glioblastoma, undergoing nonglioma brain surgery, or in good health (not recorded which). CDR3s include the opening cysteine and the closing phenylalanine or tryptophan. A D gene is named only where the DNA matches it firmly. Clone size is given for some rows only: seen once, a few or many times, or a class if the clone is expanded.

J,D,size,V,DNA,CDR3
TRBJ1-6,TRBD1,many,TRBV6-1,TGTGCCAGCAGTGATCAACCGGGACAGGGTAACAATTCACCCCTCCACTTT,CASSDQPGQGNNSPLHF
TRBJ2-1,TRBD2,NA,TRBV27,TGTGCCAGCAGGCCTTTACCGGGACTAGCGAATGAGCAGTTCTTC,CASRPLPGLANEQFF
TRBJ1-3,NA,NA,TRBV4-1,TGCGCCAGCAGCCAGGGAGTTCAATTCTCTGGAAACACCATATATTTT,CASSQGVQFSGNTIYF
TRBJ2-1,TRBD2,NA,TRBV19,TGTGCCAGTAGTATCCCTAGCGGGAGATCATACAATGACCAGTTCTTC,CASSIPSGRSYNDQFF
TRBJ1-2,NA,many,TRBV7-2,TGTGCCAGCAGCTTAGAACAGTCTAACTATGGCTACACCTTC,CASSLEQSNYGYTF
TRBJ1-2,TRBD1,many,TRBV10-3,TGTGCCGCGAGGGACAGGGATTGGGGCTACACCTTC,CAARDRDWGYTF
TRBJ1-1,NA,many,TRBV12-3/TRBV12-4,TGTGCCAGCAGGTTAGGACTCGGGGACACTGAAGCTTTCTTT,CASRLGLGDTEAFF
TRBJ1-1,TRBD1,many,TRBV6-1,TGTGCCAGCAGCCCGACCCGGACAGGGAACACTGAAGCTTTCTTT,CASSPTRTGNTEAFF
TRBJ2-7,NA,many,TRBV25-1,TGTGCCAGCACCCTCTCCCGGGACCCACCCTACGAGCAGTACTTC,CASTLSRDPPYEQYF
TRBJ1-5,TRBD1,many,TRBV27,TGTGCCAGCAGTCCGTTACAGGGGACCGATCAGCCCCAGCATTTT,CASSPLQGTDQPQHF
TRBJ1-5,NA,NA,TRBV10-3,TGTGCCATCAGTGGCGGAGGGAATCAGCCCCAGCATTTT,CAISGGGNQPQHF
TRBJ2-3,TRBD2,NA,TRBV20-1,TGCAGTGCTAGAGATGGACTAGAGGGCACAGATAAGCAGTATTTT,CSARDGLEGTDKQYF
TRBJ1-4,TRBD1,NA,TRBV5-1,TGCGCCAGCAGCATACGACAGGGGGCTAATGAAAAACTGTTTTTT,CASSIRQGANEKLFF
TRBJ1-6,NA,NA,TRBV6-5,TGTGCCAGCAGTTCAGCGAGTTCACCCCTCCACTTT,CASSSASSPLHF
TRBJ2-7,NA,NA,TRBV13,TGTGCCAGCAGCGACGCAGGGGCTACACTCTACGAGCAGTACTTC,CASSDAGATLYEQYF